This passage covers 10 T cell receptor beta chains from one sample sequenced in a study. MiXCR, run by TCRdb on the RT-PCR reads, gives a single entry per CDR3 protein. Of 650,000 to 800,000 distinct CDR3 sequences in the sample, 12% to 15% were seen once. Sample: memory CD4+ T cells from blood. The receptors derive from a female donor in good health, serving as a healthy control.

The table lists this clonotype with many counts. This chain links TRBV20-1 with TRBJ2-1; a possible D gene is TRBD2 (6 bases). Looked up from germline, CDR1 is DFQATT and CDR2 is SNEGSKA (reference sequence). CDR3 size: 12 residues. V was pared by 6 bases and J by 7 bases, with 13 bases between. The DNA of the CDR3 is TGCAGTGCCCGAGGGCGGGAAAATGAGCAGTTCTTC. This codes for CSARGRENEQFF.

The rearrangement joins TRBV4-2 to TRBJ2-5; D gene unclear. The germline V gene encodes CDR1 LGHNA and CDR2 YNFKEQ. There are 13 residues in the CDR3. The V end was cut by 0 bases, the J end by 5 bases, with 7 bases between. DNA for the CDR3: TGTGCCAGCAGCCAAGAGTATAGCGAGACCCAGTACTTC. It is translated as CASSQEYSETQYF.

The J gene is TRBJ2-3, the V gene TRBV5-4, with no clear D. CDR1 SGHNT and CDR2 YYREEE come from the germline V gene (reference sequence). V was clipped by 2 bases and J by 0 bases, with 10 bases between them. The CDR3 totals 15 residues. The CDR3 loop reads CASSLDFTSTDTQYF. The CDR3 DNA follows: TGTGCCAGCAGCTTAGACTTTACCAGCACAGATACGCAGTATTTT.

The genes are TRBV6-6 and TRBJ1-2; a possible D gene is TRBD1 (6 bases). Per the germline V gene, CDR1 is MNHNY and CDR2 is SVGAGI (reference sequence). CDR3 length: 14 residues. V lost 5 bases and J 8 bases, leaving 18 bases between the germline ends. CDR3 bases: TGTGCCAGCAGTCAGCTACAGGGTCCGGGCGGCTACACCTTC. Protein sequence: CASSQLQGPGGYTF.

In this sample, this clonotype turned up many times. The chain joins TRBV6-5 to TRBJ1-5, with D unresolved. CDR1 is MNHEY, CDR2 SVGAGI, per germline. V lost 8 bases, J lost 5 bases, and 7 bases lay in between. The CDR3 runs 11 residues. CDR3 amino acids: CASGDHQPQHF. In DNA form, the CDR3 reads TGTGCCAGCGGTGACCATCAGCCCCAGCATTTT.

At least ten counts were recorded for this clonotype. V usage is TRBV20-1 and J usage is TRBJ2-1; 7 nucleotides align to TRBD2. Germline CDR1 is DFQATT and CDR2 is SNEGSKA (reference sequence). This CDR3 has 13 amino acids. V trimming: 6 bases; J trimming: 7 bases; junction bases outside the gene matches: 9. This CDR3 is CSAPPSGKNEQFF. DNA for the CDR3: TGCAGTGCCCCCCCAAGCGGGAAGAATGAGCAGTTCTTC.

The chain links TRBV11-2 to TRBJ1-6; 7 bases match TRBD1. This CDR3 region has 15 residues. The germline gives CDR1 SGHAT, CDR2 FQNNGV. Losses at the gene ends were 5 bases for V and 9 bases for J; bases not matched to a gene: 10. CDR3 region: CASSRSRGGSSPLHF. CDR3 nucleotides: TGTGCCAGCAGCAGGAGCAGGGGGGGAAGTTCACCCCTCCACTTT.

A few counts support this clonotype. V gene TRBV7-2 combines with J gene TRBJ2-1; D is possibly TRBD2 (6 bases). Germline V CDR1 and CDR2: SGHTA, FQGNSA. The CDR3 is made up of 13 amino acids. Trimming took 5 bases from V and 6 from J, leaving 11 bases between them. The CDR3 is CASSQLAINEQFF. The CDR3 DNA follows: TGTGCCAGCAGCCAACTAGCCATCAATGAGCAGTTCTTC.

This clonotype has only a few counts. CDR3 sequence reads: CASSWGTSGDTDTQYF. For the CDR3, the DNA is TGTGCCAGCAGCTGGGGGACTAGCGGGGACACAGATACGCAGTATTTT. This sequence joins TRBV7-2 and TRBJ2-3; the match to TRBD2 covers 13 bases. The germline gives CDR1 SGHTA, CDR2 FQGNSA. The CDR3 consists of 16 residues. The J segment lost 2 bases and the V segment lost 4 bases, leaving 3 bases of the junction unmatched.

This clonotype showed up just a few times. This sequence joins TRBV5-5 and TRBJ2-1; 10 nucleotides match TRBD2. The CDR3 consists of 15 residues. The junction had 13 bases not matched to a gene; V was cut back by 4 bases and J by 12 bases. Germline V gives CDR1 SGHKS, CDR2 YYEKEE (reference sequence). CDR3 nucleotide sequence: TGTGCCAGCAGCAGTACTAGCGGGGATTCTAGGGGGCAGTTCTTC. This translates into CASSSTSGDSRGQFF.